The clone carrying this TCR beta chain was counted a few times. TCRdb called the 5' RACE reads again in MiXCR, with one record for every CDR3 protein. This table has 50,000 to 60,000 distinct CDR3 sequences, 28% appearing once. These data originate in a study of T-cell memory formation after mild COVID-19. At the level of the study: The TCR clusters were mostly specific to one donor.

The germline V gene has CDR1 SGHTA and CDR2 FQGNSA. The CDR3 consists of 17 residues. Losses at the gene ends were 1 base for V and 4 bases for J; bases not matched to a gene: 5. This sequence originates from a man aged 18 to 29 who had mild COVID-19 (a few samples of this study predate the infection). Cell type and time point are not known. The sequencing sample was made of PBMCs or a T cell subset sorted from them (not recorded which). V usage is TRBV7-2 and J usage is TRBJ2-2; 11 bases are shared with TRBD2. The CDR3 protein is CASSLVGLAGGTGELFF. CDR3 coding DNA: TGTGCCAGCAGCTTAGTGGGTCTAGCGGGGGGCACCGGGGAGCTGTTTTTT.